Described below is a single TCR beta chain sequence and its context. Its target is not known. This sample is part of a study of post-analysis software for immune sequencing data. Every TCR beta cDNA library bore unique molecular identifiers. In TCRdb, the PCR reads were re-called with MiXCR into one record per CDR3 protein. The table lists about 680,000 distinct CDR3 sequences, approximately 60% of them singletons. General study findings and limits: Controls' normalized Chao1 diversity significantly exceeded that of multiple sclerosis patients. Five TRBV segments, including TRBV5-6, TRBV5-1 and TRBV20-1, were more frequent in patients than controls.

Per germline, CDR1 SGHTA and CDR2 FQGNSA. CDR3 length: 14 residues. After removal of 7 bases from V and 6 bases from J, the junction contained 9 bases not matched to a gene. The sequenced material came from blood. J is TRBJ1-2 and V is TRBV7-2, with 9 bases that match TRBD1. The clonotype comes from a girl aged 2 to 10 with multiple sclerosis. CDR3 sequence: CASTLTGGENGYTF. The CDR3 DNA reads as TGTGCCAGCACGTTGACAGGGGGTGAAAATGGCTACACCTTC.